The 32 T cell receptor beta chains reported below all come from one sample, sequenced in a study of blood T cell repertoires in COVID-19. Repertoires were generated with immunoSEQ multiplex PCR, while TCRdb's copy carries only in-frame clones and drops some. The table has about 130,000 clones, around 83% seen once. The sample was PBMCs or T cells enriched from blood (not recorded which). These receptors came from a man aged 25 to 40 who had recovered from COVID-19.

This clone was seen only a few times. The chain combines TRBV7-9 with TRBJ1-2, with a tentative D call TRBD1 (6 bases). V dropped 1 base and J dropped 5 bases, with 20 bases sitting between them. The CDR3 totals 17 residues. Germline lookup yields CDR1 SEHNR and CDR2 FQNEAQ (reference sequence). As DNA, the CDR3 is TGTGCCAGCAGCTTAGATTCTAAGGGGGGGAGCCCATATGGCTACACCTTC. Its translation: CASSLDSKGGSPYGYTF.

V usage is TRBV2 and J usage is TRBJ1-2, with a possible D match to TRBD1 (5 bases). The ends were cut back, 5 bases at V and 4 bases at J, with 17 bases in the middle. CDR3 length: 15 residues. Per the germline V gene, CDR1 is SNHLY and CDR2 is FYNNEI. The CDR3 DNA follows: TGTGCCAGCAGTAGCAGGGAAGCCGTACCCTATGGCTACACCTTC. As protein: CASSSREAVPYGYTF.

The chain links TRBV13 to TRBJ2-3; TRBD2 aligns across 14 bases. Germline V gives CDR1 PRHDT, CDR2 FYEKMQ (reference sequence). The CDR3 consists of 16 residues. J gave up 1 base and V 5 bases, and 2 bases lay outside the gene matches. The CDR3 here is CASSEGLAGGTDTQYF. In DNA form, the CDR3 reads TGTGCCAGCAGCGAGGGACTAGCGGGGGGCACAGATACGCAGTATTTT.

The CDR3 sequence is CATLLPVYPDEQYF. The CDR3 bases are TGTGCCACCCTCTTACCGGTCTACCCGGACGAGCAGTACTTC. The V and J genes are TRBV5-6 and TRBJ2-7; D is unclear. V was pared by 9 bases and J by 5 bases, with 21 bases between. This CDR3 region has 14 residues. The germline V gene has CDR1 SGHDT and CDR2 YYEEEE.

The rearrangement uses TRBV5-4 and TRBJ2-1; 7 positions match TRBD2. Germline CDR1 is SGHNT and CDR2 is YYREEE (reference sequence). The CDR3 has 12 residues. The junction had 4 bases not matched to a gene; V was cut back by 4 bases and J by 9 bases. CDR3 DNA sequence: TGTGCCAGCAGCGGGGACTACCCTGAGCAGTTCTTC. Its translation is CASSGDYPEQFF.

The gene calls are TRBV5-1 and TRBJ1-3; D possibly corresponds to TRBD1 (5 bases). Trimming pared 0 bases from V and 0 bases from J, leaving 10 bases between. This CDR3 comprises 16 residues. The germline CDR1 and CDR2 sequences are SGHRS and YFSETQ. Here the CDR3 DNA reads TGCGCCAGCAGCTTGGGTGGGGCAGACTCTGGAAACACCATATATTTT. Translated, it gives CASSLGGADSGNTIYF.

This sequence joins TRBV5-6 and TRBJ1-5, with 8 bases fitting TRBD1. The V gene end was trimmed by 4 bases and the J gene end by 0 bases; junction bases not matched to a gene: 3. The CDR3 is made up of 15 amino acids. The germline gives CDR1 SGHDT, CDR2 YYEEEE. CDR3: CASSLGQGSNQPQHF. The DNA for the CDR3 is TGTGCCAGCAGCCTAGGACAGGGTAGCAATCAGCCCCAGCATTTT.

V and J are TRBV5-1 and TRBJ2-1; TRBD2 agrees at 9 bases. The V gene end was trimmed by 1 base and the J gene end by 4 bases; junction bases not matched to a gene: 15. Germline assignment: CDR1 SGHRS and CDR2 YFSETQ. This CDR3 region has 19 residues. CDR3 protein: CASSLSSAGGPLHYNEQFF. The CDR3 DNA follows: TGCGCCAGCAGCTTGAGTTCGGCGGGAGGGCCGCTCCATTACAATGAGCAGTTCTTC.

This chain connects TRBV5-1 to TRBJ2-5; 10 bases are shared with TRBD1. CDR3 length: 19 residues. Germline CDR1 is SGHRS and CDR2 is YFSETQ. Losses at the gene ends were 3 bases for V and 2 bases for J; bases not matched to a gene: 16. Here the CDR3 DNA reads TGCGCCAGCAGCTCCATCCCCGGGACAGGGGATCTCCGTCAAGAGACCCAGTACTTC. Translation: CASSSIPGTGDLRQETQYF.

The V and J genes are TRBV16 and TRBJ1-1; TRBD1 is a possible D gene (5 bases). The CDR3 is made up of 13 amino acids. V was pared by 2 bases and J by 6 bases, with 10 bases between. Germline CDR1 and CDR2: KGHSY and FQNENV. For the CDR3, the DNA is TGTGCCAGCAGCCAAGACAGAACCGCTGAAGCTTTCTTT. Encoded protein: CASSQDRTAEAFF.

This clone was seen a single time. V gene TRBV6-5 combines with J gene TRBJ1-2; 10 bases are shared with TRBD1. V gave up 6 bases and J gave up 3 bases; unmatched junction bases: 4. The CDR3 is 14 amino acids. Germline V gene lookup returns CDR1 MNHEY and CDR2 SVGAGI. Here the CDR3 reads CASRGDRGHYGYTF. In DNA, the CDR3 is TGTGCCAGCAGGGGGGACAGGGGACACTATGGCTACACCTTC.

This clone was recorded once. An end of the junction differs from the germline gene, which may be a read error. V gene TRBV7-7 combines with J gene TRBJ2-3; unclear D gene. The CDR3 runs 13 residues. Germline V gene sequence: CDR1 SSHAT, CDR2 FNYEAQ (reference sequence). CDR3 sequence: CASSLAPADTQYF. The CDR3 DNA is TGTGCTAGCAGCTTAGCCCCCGCAGATACGCAGTATTTT.

This clone has only one observation. The J gene is TRBJ1-2, the V gene TRBV2, with D uncertain. Germline V gene sequence: CDR1 SNHLY, CDR2 FYNNEI. This CDR3 comprises 14 residues. V shed 3 bases and J shed 1 base, with 9 bases lying between them. The CDR3 nucleotides are TGTGCCAGCAGTGAGAGTGAAGATAACTATGGCTACACCTTC. Encoded protein: CASSESEDNYGYTF.

The gene calls are TRBV9 and TRBJ2-5; D possibly uses TRBD1 or TRBD2 (6 bases each). CDR1 is SGDLS, CDR2 YYNGEE, per germline. With 4 bases removed from V and 2 bases from J, the gap between germline ends came to 12 bases. The CDR3 extends over 14 amino acids. The CDR3 nucleotides are TGTGCCAGCAGCCTAGGGGGGACACAAGAGACCCAGTACTTC. Translated: CASSLGGTQETQYF.

The sample holds a few counts of this clone. The chain has TRBV4-1 and TRBJ2-3, with a weak D call TRBD2 (6 bases). The CDR3 consists of 18 residues. Deletions cut 3 bases from V and 0 bases from J, with 19 bases between. Germline CDR1 reads MGHRA; CDR2 reads YSYEKL. The CDR3 is CASSHVTRASVSTDTQYF. The CDR3 DNA reads as TGCGCCAGCAGCCACGTTACGAGGGCTAGCGTTAGCACAGATACGCAGTATTTT.

This sequence joins TRBV7-9 and TRBJ2-2, with D tentatively TRBD2 (5 bases). The CDR3 consists of 16 residues. Per the germline V gene, CDR1 is SEHNR and CDR2 is FQNEAQ (reference sequence). The V end lost 5 bases, the J end lost 3 bases, and 16 bases lay between the germline ends. CDR3 amino acids: CASSLSERADTGELFF. CDR3 DNA: TGTGCCAGCAGCCTAAGCGAGAGGGCAGACACCGGGGAGCTGTTTTTT.

V usage is TRBV5-1 and J usage is TRBJ2-2; the match to TRBD1 covers 7 bases. Germline CDR1 reads SGHRS; CDR2 reads YFSETQ. The CDR3 totals 15 residues. Trimming cost V 4 bases and J 2 bases; bases outside gene matches: 5. The CDR3 here is CASSEGGGNTGELFF. The CDR3 DNA follows: TGCGCCAGCAGCGAAGGGGGCGGAAACACCGGGGAGCTGTTTTTT.

A word on this clone: At one end, the junction sequence differs from germline, possibly due to a read error. The chain recombines TRBV5-3 with TRBJ1-2; D not resolved. TRBV5-3 is recorded as an ORF, its role being uncertain. CDR3 length equals 12 residues. CDR3 DNA: TGTGTCAGAAGCTTCTTTAGAGAGGGCTACACCTTC. It is translated as CVRSFFREGYTF.

The J gene is TRBJ2-7, the V gene TRBV7-2; 8 bases are shared with TRBD1. Germline loops: CDR1 SGHTA, CDR2 FQGNSA. The CDR3 extends over 14 amino acids. Trimming cost V 5 bases and J 5 bases; bases outside gene matches: 8. CDR3 coding DNA: TGTGCCAGCAGCCCAGGGACAGGTTGGGACGAGCAGTACTTC. It codes for CASSPGTGWDEQYF.

This chain connects TRBV2 to TRBJ2-2; 8 nucleotides agree with TRBD2. The J segment lost 5 bases and the V segment lost 7 bases, leaving 3 bases of the junction unmatched. The V gene's germline CDR1 is SNHLY and CDR2 FYNNEI. The length of the CDR3 is 13 residues. This CDR3 is CASTSGSTGELFF. CDR3 in DNA: TGTGCCAGCACTAGCGGGTCTACCGGGGAGCTGTTTTTT.

CDR3 coding DNA: TGCGCCAGCAGCCCAGGACAGGGCCATGGCTACACCTTC. It specifies CASSPGQGHGYTF. The chain uses TRBV5-1 and TRBJ1-2; 8 nucleotides match TRBD1. The CDR3 is 13 residues long. CDR1 and CDR2 from the germline V gene are SGHRS and YFSETQ. J lost 6 bases, V lost 4 bases, and 5 bases had no gene match.

This clone showed up many times. The chain has TRBV7-2 and TRBJ2-2; D is possibly TRBD2 (5 bases). The CDR3 extends over 15 amino acids. Germline V gene data show CDR1 as SGHTA and CDR2 as FQGNSA. The ends were cut back, 1 base at V and 6 bases at J, with 12 bases in the middle. The CDR3: CASSLEVGVAGELFF. CDR3 in DNA: TGTGCCAGCAGCTTAGAGGTCGGGGTGGCCGGGGAGCTGTTTTTT.

This chain links TRBV6-5 with TRBJ1-2, with 7 bases matching TRBD1. After removal of 2 bases from V and 5 bases from J, the junction contained 8 bases not matched to a gene. Germline-derived CDR1 and CDR2 are MNHEY and SVGAGI. The CDR3 totals 15 residues. The CDR3: CASSYGQGVRYGYTF. For the CDR3, the DNA is TGTGCCAGCAGTTACGGGCAGGGGGTGCGGTATGGCTACACCTTC.

The chain carries TRBV2 and TRBJ2-2; TRBD2 is a possible D gene (6 bases). V dropped 7 bases and J dropped 4 bases, with 10 bases sitting between them. In germline, CDR1 is SNHLY, CDR2 FYNNEI. The CDR3 is 13 amino acids. DNA of the CDR3: TGTGCCAGCATGGTGGGAGGCACCGGGGAGCTGTTTTTT. It translates to CASMVGGTGELFF.

The chain couples TRBV2 to TRBJ2-1; 9 nucleotides agree with TRBD2. This CDR3 is built from 13 residues. Germline CDR1 is SNHLY and CDR2 is FYNNEI. V trimming: 2 bases; J trimming: 14 bases; junction bases outside the gene matches: 7. CDR3 sequence: CASSELREGRKFF. The CDR3, as DNA: TGTGCCAGCAGTGAATTGCGGGAGGGAAGAAAGTTCTTC.

This clone was recorded a few times. The J gene is TRBJ1-4, the V gene TRBV2; 7 bases are shared with TRBD1. The CDR3 is made up of 14 amino acids. Trimming removed 7 bases from V and 6 bases from J; junction bases left unmatched: 8. Per germline, CDR1 SNHLY and CDR2 FYNNEI. The CDR3 nucleotides are TGTGCCAGCACTAACTACAGGGGAGATGAAAAACTGTTTTTT. This codes for CASTNYRGDEKLFF.

The count of this clone is one. The chain carries TRBV6-5 and TRBJ1-3, with D unresolved. Between the trimmed V and J ends, which lost 0 bases and 3 bases, there was a span of 9 bases. There are 15 residues in the CDR3. Germline CDR1 MNHEY, CDR2 SVGAGI. CDR3 sequence reads: CASSYSGSGGNTIYF. CDR3 DNA sequence: TGTGCCAGCAGTTACTCGGGGAGCGGTGGAAACACCATATATTTT.

This clone was recorded a few times. The V call is TRBV7-9, the J call TRBJ2-1; 7 nucleotides align to TRBD1. V lost 2 bases and J lost 4; bases outside the gene matches: 2. Germline values: CDR1 SEHNR, CDR2 FQNEAQ (reference sequence). The CDR3 is 14 amino acids. CDR3 coding DNA: TGTGCCAGCAGCTTACAACAGGGGTACAATGAGCAGTTCTTC. This encodes CASSLQQGYNEQFF.

V and J are TRBV18 and TRBJ1-2, with TRBD1 matching 9 bases. V lost 3 bases, J lost 3 bases, and 5 bases stayed unmatched. The germline V gene has CDR1 KGHSH and CDR2 LQKENI. The length of the CDR3 is 15 residues. The CDR3 spells CASSPGDRGDYGYTF. In DNA, the CDR3 is TGTGCCAGCTCACCCGGTGACAGGGGGGACTATGGCTACACCTTC.

The chain uses TRBV5-1 and TRBJ1-5; 9 bases align to TRBD1. The germline V gene has CDR1 SGHRS and CDR2 YFSETQ. V was pared by 4 bases and J by 7 bases, with 9 bases of the junction left unmatched. The CDR3 has 15 residues. In nucleotides, the CDR3 is TGCGCCAGCAGCGCAGGGACAGGGTCCAAACAGCCCCAGCATTTT. Its translation: CASSAGTGSKQPQHF.

The chain joins TRBV15 to TRBJ2-1; a weak D match, TRBD2 (5 bases). Trimming stripped 1 base from V and 7 bases from J, with 17 bases between. In germline, CDR1 is LNHNV, CDR2 YYDKDF (reference sequence). The CDR3 loop spans 16 amino acids. The CDR3 region is CATSRAARSGLNEQFF. CDR3 DNA sequence: TGTGCCACCAGCAGAGCAGCGCGGAGCGGTTTGAATGAGCAGTTCTTC.

The chain is built from TRBV29-1 and TRBJ2-1, with TRBD2 as a possible D gene (5 bases). In germline, CDR1 is SQVTM, CDR2 ANQGSEA. CDR3 length: 15 residues. Trimming removed 4 bases at V and 0 bases at J, with 13 bases between. CDR3 nucleotide sequence: TGCAGCGTTGGAGGGATGAAGGACTCCTACAATGAGCAGTTCTTC. Its translation is CSVGGMKDSYNEQFF.